The sequence of this TCR beta chain was determined in a study of response to subunit inactivated influenza vaccine. This clonotype was detected many times. Its antigen is unknown. TCRdb re-called the RT-PCR reads with MiXCR, one entry per CDR3 protein. The table lists under 950,000 distinct CDR3 sequences, around 20% of them singletons. Findings and caveats of the study: A suggestion made by the authors is that each seasonal influenza vaccination recruits few new T cells.

The CDR3 spans 14 residues. The ends lost 3 bases at V and 2 bases at J; junction bases unmatched: 3. J is TRBJ2-7 and V is TRBV12-3 or TRBV12-4; 8 nucleotides agree with TRBD2. This material consisted of PBMCs from blood, taken 4 to 6 days after vaccination. This clonotype was obtained from a man over 45 who received an inactivated influenza vaccine. In DNA, the CDR3 is TGTGCCAGCAGTTTGGGGACTAGGGCCTACGAGCAGTACTTC. Translation: CASSLGTRAYEQYF.